The rows below give T cell receptor beta chains drawn from one sample of a study of control samples from healthy donors and cancer patients. The table came from immunoSEQ multiplex PCR; TCRdb's copy has only in-frame clones and leaves some out. The sample carries roughly 89,000 clones, 90% to 95% recorded once. The specimen sequenced was blood. These receptors all stem from a man aged 50-59 years in good health. The CDR3 runs from the conserved cysteine through the conserved F or W. The D gene is left open where the match is weak. Some rows have no size entry. The others give once, few or many, or a class for an expanded clone.

J gene,V gene,D gene,clone size,CDR3 DNA,CDR3 protein
TRBJ1-6,TRBV6-5,NA,NA,TGTGCCAGCAGGAGGACTACCGACTCACCCCTCCACTTT,CASRRTTDSPLHF
TRBJ1-1,TRBV10-2,NA,NA,TGCGCCAGCAGTGAGTTAGCGACTGGTGAAGCTTTCTTT,CASSELATGEAFF
TRBJ2-6,TRBV3-1/TRBV3-2,NA,NA,TGTGCCAGGTTAGGTCCGGGAGAAACTCGCTTCTACCGCTCTGGGGCCAACGTCCTGACTTTC,CARLGPGETRFYRSGANVLTF
TRBJ2-2,TRBV14,TRBD1,NA,TGTGCCAGCAGCCGAAGACAGGGGCGATATACCGGGGAGCTGTTTTTT,CASSRRQGRYTGELFF
TRBJ1-2,TRBV14,NA,NA,TGTGCCAGCAGCCAAGAGAAAAGGATCTATGGCTACACCTTC,CASSQEKRIYGYTF
TRBJ1-2,TRBV25-1,NA,NA,TGTGCCAGCAGTGAAGGGACCTCGCGGGCCTATGGCTACACCTTC,CASSEGTSRAYGYTF
TRBJ1-3,TRBV9,NA,NA,TGTGCCAGCAGCGTAGGACCTCGAATAGACACCATATATTTT,CASSVGPRIDTIYF
TRBJ1-5,TRBV3-1/TRBV3-2,TRBD1,NA,TGTGCCAGCAGCCAAGGGGACAGGGACCAGCCCCAGCATTTT,CASSQGDRDQPQHF
TRBJ2-7,TRBV7-6,NA,NA,TGTGCCAGCAGCTTAGCTGAGAACGAGCAGTACTTC,CASSLAENEQYF
TRBJ2-1,TRBV2,NA,few,TGTGCCAGCAGTGGTTTAGGGATTGAGCAGTTCTTC,CASSGLGIEQFF
TRBJ2-5,TRBV14,NA,NA,TGTGCCAGCAGCCAAGAGAGACTCGTCGGGGCCCAGTACTTC,CASSQERLVGAQYF
TRBJ1-4,TRBV10-2,NA,NA,TGCGCCAGCCTACAGGGTAGTGATGAAAAACTGTTTTTT,CASLQGSDEKLFF
TRBJ2-3,TRBV5-1,TRBD1,NA,TGCGCCAGCAGCTCGGGACAGACCACTAGCACAGATACGCAGTATTTT,CASSSGQTTSTDTQYF
TRBJ1-1,TRBV7-9,TRBD1,NA,TGTGCCAGCAGATGGACAGGCAACACTGAAGCTTTCTTT,CASRWTGNTEAFF
TRBJ2-7,TRBV4-3,TRBD2,NA,TGCGCCAGCAGCCAGGAGCCGGGAGGCTACGAGCAGTACTTC,CASSQEPGGYEQYF
TRBJ1-5,TRBV24-1,NA,NA,TGTGCCACCAGTGCTCCAGGGTCGGCCCAGCATTTT,CATSAPGSAQHF
TRBJ1-6,TRBV7-9,NA,NA,TGTGCCAGCAGTTCCGGGACAAGGAATTCACCCCTCCACTTT,CASSSGTRNSPLHF
TRBJ1-6,TRBV7-2,TRBD1,NA,TGTGCCAGCAGCGACCGGGACAGGGGGTCACCCCTCCACTTT,CASSDRDRGSPLHF
TRBJ2-1,TRBV5-1,TRBD2,NA,TGCGCCAGCAGCTTGGCGGTTGCGGGGGGGCGCAGGAATGAGCAGTTCTTC,CASSLAVAGGRRNEQFF
TRBJ2-5,TRBV5-6,NA,NA,TGTGCCAGCAGAGGGGGGGGCTCACAAGAGACCCAGTACTTC,CASRGGGSQETQYF
TRBJ1-4,TRBV5-1,NA,NA,TGCGCCAGCAGCTTGGGGTACAGGGCCGGTGATGAAAAACTGTTTTTT,CASSLGYRAGDEKLFF
TRBJ1-2,TRBV15,TRBD1,NA,TGTGCCACCAGCAGATACCCGACAGGGGGTAAATATGGCTACACCTTC,CATSRYPTGGKYGYTF
TRBJ1-4,TRBV18,NA,NA,TGTGCCAGCTCACCACGGGGATCCACTAATGAAAAACTGTTTTTT,CASSPRGSTNEKLFF
TRBJ2-7,TRBV9,TRBD1,NA,TGTGCCAGCAGCGTAGCAACAGGGGCCTCCTACGAGCAGTACTTC,CASSVATGASYEQYF
TRBJ1-1,TRBV18,NA,NA,TGTGCCAGCTCACCAGTCTTGAACACTGAAGCTTTCTTT,CASSPVLNTEAFF
TRBJ1-1,TRBV12-3/TRBV12-4,NA,NA,TGTGCCAGCAGTTACGCCAGGGGAACTGAAGCTTTCTTT,CASSYARGTEAFF
TRBJ2-5,TRBV9,NA,NA,TGTGCCAGGAGTACTAGCAAGGAAGAGACCCAGTACTTC,CARSTSKEETQYF
TRBJ2-1,TRBV5-6,NA,few,TGTGCCAGCAGCTTGGGAATGACTAGTTTCGGGAATGAGCAGTTCTTC,CASSLGMTSFGNEQFF
TRBJ1-3,TRBV6-5,NA,once,TGTGCCAGCAGTCTTACAGGCTCTGGAAACACCATATATTTT,CASSLTGSGNTIYF
TRBJ1-1,TRBV7-9,NA,NA,TGTGCCAGCAGCCCGGGGGGGAGCTATGGTGAAGCTTTCTTT,CASSPGGSYGEAFF
TRBJ1-1,TRBV27,NA,NA,TGTGCCAGCAGTTTAGAAATGCGGGGGGCGCCCACTGAAGCTTTCTTT,CASSLEMRGAPTEAFF
TRBJ1-6,TRBV19,NA,NA,TGTGCCAGTAGTAAGTTCCTCCTACGAGGCGCCCTTAATTCACCCCTCCACTTT,CASSKFLLRGALNSPLHF
TRBJ1-5,TRBV19,NA,NA,TGTGCCAGTAGTGAGAGGGCAGGGCAGCCCCAGCATTTT,CASSERAGQPQHF
TRBJ2-1,TRBV14,TRBD2,NA,TGTGCCAGCAGCCAAGCTATCAAACTAGCGGGATACTACAATGAGCAGTTCTTC,CASSQAIKLAGYYNEQFF
TRBJ2-3,TRBV5-1,NA,once,TGCGCCAGCAGCTTGGGGGGTCTAGCATCAGATACGCAGTATTTT,CASSLGGLASDTQYF
TRBJ1-2,TRBV19,NA,NA,TGTGCCAGTAGTGGAAGTAACTATGGCTACACCTTC,CASSGSNYGYTF